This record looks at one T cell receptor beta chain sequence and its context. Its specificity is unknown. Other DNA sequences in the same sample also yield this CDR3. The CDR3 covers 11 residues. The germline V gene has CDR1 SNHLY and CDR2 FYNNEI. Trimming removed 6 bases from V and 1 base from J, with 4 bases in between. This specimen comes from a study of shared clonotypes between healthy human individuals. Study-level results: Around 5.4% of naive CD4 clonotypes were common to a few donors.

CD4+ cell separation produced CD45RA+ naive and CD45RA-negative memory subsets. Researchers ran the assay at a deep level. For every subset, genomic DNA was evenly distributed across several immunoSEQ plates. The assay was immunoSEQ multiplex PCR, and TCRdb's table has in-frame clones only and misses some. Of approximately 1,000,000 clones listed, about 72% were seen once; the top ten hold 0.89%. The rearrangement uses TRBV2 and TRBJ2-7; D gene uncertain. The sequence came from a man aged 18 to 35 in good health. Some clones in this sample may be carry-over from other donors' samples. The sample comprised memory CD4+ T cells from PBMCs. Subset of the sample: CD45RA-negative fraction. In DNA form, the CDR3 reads TGTGCCAGCAGAACTTCCTACGAGCAGTACTTC. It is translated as CASRTSYEQYF.